This T cell receptor (beta chain) stems from a study of blood T cell repertoires in COVID-19. Per the study methods: Estimation of nucleated cell counts relied on the amplification of reference gene primers. Some clones are missing from TCRdb's copy, which holds only in-frame ones; the method was immunoSEQ multiplex PCR. The DNA was the basis for D and trimming; V, J and clone size are from that table. The sample records around 140,000 clones, 88% being singletons. The V segment lost 3 bases and the J segment 6 bases; nucleotides outside the gene matches: 5. This CDR3 has 14 amino acids. Germline lookup yields CDR1 LGHDT and CDR2 YNNKEL (reference sequence).

This chain links TRBV3-1 (or the pseudogene TRBV3-2) with TRBJ1-1; 9 nucleotides align to TRBD1. This clonotype was obtained from a man in his fifties or sixties with acute or convalescent COVID-19. Sequenced sample: peripheral blood. In nucleotides, the CDR3 is TGTGCCAGCAGCCACCGGACAGGGGCGGCTGAAGCTTTCTTT. Translated, it gives CASSHRTGAAEAFF.